This T cell receptor beta chain is drawn from a study of T cells in Graves' hyperthyroidism and ophthalmopathy (dated by TCRdb to the late 2010s). About the full investigation: Peripheral blood samples were taken at initial diagnosis, before any treatment was given. The paper reports TCR Vbeta CDR3 sequencing of 135 peripheral blood samples: some 44 ophthalmopathy, under 85 hyperthyroidism and approximately 17 progressor patients. An independent validation cohort of some 18 hyperthyroidism patients and about 16 patients who later progressed to ophthalmopathy tested prospective prediction of ophthalmopathy. The 95 to 100 discovery patients were divided at random into training and test sets in a 7:3 ratio. Following sampling, methimazole starting at 30 mg daily was given to hyperthyroidism patients, and high-dose intravenous methylprednisolone was given to ophthalmopathy patients. To identify TCR V-J signatures that set the groups apart, the researchers used a discovery cohort of approximately 98 patients, made up of some 41 with Graves' ophthalmopathy and about 60 with stable Graves' hyperthyroidism. The study also compared thyroid tissue and blood T-cell repertoires from five or six Graves' hyperthyroidism patients. What the research found in general, with its limitations: In cross-validation, a model built on a 13 V-J signature told ophthalmopathy apart from stable hyperthyroidism with under 90% sensitivity and around 83% specificity, and in testing the same model reached 80%/75%. Most expanded thyroid clonotypes (frequency above 0.001) were also detected in blood, a finding suggesting that blood repertoires may reflect thyroid immune responses. Sample size was not statistically predetermined, and investigators were not blinded to group allocation. In validation, progression to ophthalmopathy was predicted by the model with 70.59% sensitivity and 72.22% specificity, a median of 6.5 months before onset.

TCR beta CDR3 regions were amplified from RNA transcripts. The first round of RT-PCR for the TCR CDR3 was performed with the HTBI primer set and the Qiagen OneStep RT-PCR kit. A second multiplex PCR round built the libraries, followed by size selection and purification. Libraries were sequenced paired-end with 100 bp reads on an Illumina HiSeq2000. Concerning the study's data processing: SOAPnuke was used to process the raw data, with reads discarded if the reads contained adapters or uncalled bases, had a mean Phred below 15, or lacked an exact constant-primer or identifier match. COPE v1.2.5 was used to merge high-quality paired reads, and clonotypes were defined as unique nucleotide sequences. MiTCR v1.1 was used to align the clonotypes against IMGT TRBV, TRBD and TRBJ reference segments. Only V-J combinations with frequency above 0.0001, covering 99% to 99.2% of repertoires, were analysed. A TCS score was defined as the ratio of F50 (clonal expansion) to E x V (chaos), with BLOSUM62-based TCRdist applied between CDR3 peptides within each V-J. Welch's t-statistics and random forest reduced around 510 V-J features to about 12, which were used in a naive Bayes classifier (R e1071). TCRdb trimmed the raw reads at Q25, called clones with MiXCR and kept productive beta chains. Rows merge per CDR3 protein into single entries with the most common DNA and genes. The V and J calls and clone size come from TCRdb's table, not from the authors' own analysis. The sample records approximately 400,000 distinct CDR3 sequences, over 12% of which are singletons. The ten largest make up 25% to 30% of the sample.

The germline V gene gives CDR1 as SGHDT and CDR2 as YYEEEE. Clipping removes 2 bases from V and 5 bases from J, with 10 as the unmatched junction base count. Taken from cysteine to phenylalanine, the CDR3 has 16 residues. The sequence is cut down to CDR3 DNA, 48 bases in frame from base 1. Ophthalmopathy patients had moderately to severely active disease, Clinical Activity Score of at least 3, NOSPECS grade of at least 4, and duration under 3 months. Exclusion was applied to patients with uncontrolled infections, other autoimmune diseases, pregnancy or lactation. Diagnoses were based on clinical symptoms, serum thyroxine and TRAb, thyroid ultrasound and orbital computed tomography. Ficoll-Paque density gradient centrifugation was used to isolate PBMCs from approximately 10 ml of fresh peripheral blood. Trizol reagent was used to extract total RNA, and RNA quality was then checked on an Agilent 2100 Bioanalyzer.

With regard to this clonotype: Its antigen has not been determined. No per-base quality is available; no much larger clone lies one base away.

The sample consisted of blood. The receptor comes from a man aged 50-59 years with Graves' ophthalmopathy. This sequence uses TRBV5-6 and TRBJ2-1, with 7 middle bases fitting TRBD2. The nucleotide sequence reads as follows: TGTGCCAGCAGCTTCATGACTAGCATTATCAACAATGAGCAGTTCTTC. It translates as CASSFMTSIINNEQFF. The full variable domain, with segments outside the CDR3 supplied by the reference TRBV5-6 and TRBJ2-1 proteins, appears as DAGVTQSPTHLIKTRGQQVTLRCSPKSGHDTVSWYQQALGQGPQFIFQYYEEEERQRGNFPDRFSGHQFPNYSSELNVNALLLGDSALYLCASSFMTSIINNEQFFGPGTRLTVL.